The sequence of this T cell receptor (beta chain) was determined in a study of molecular identifiers for immune sequencing clone quantification. A CD8+CD4-CCR7+CD45RA+ phenotype served as the sorting definition for naive CD8 T cells. In preparing bulk TCR libraries, previously described methods and listed TCR primers were used. A single record per CDR3 protein comes from TCRdb applying MiXCR to the PCR reads. Among around 480,000 distinct CDR3 sequences, around 23% were seen once, and the ten largest hold roughly 0.79%. This clonotype turned up a few times. Antigen unknown. At one end, the junction sequence differs from germline, possibly due to a read error. General study points: The study reportedly detected spiked Jurkat TCR RNA from one cell among 990,000 or so naive cells. Over 97% of effector molecules, yet under 1% of naive-cell molecules, were held by clones above 20 RNA copies.

CDR1 and CDR2 from the germline V gene are MGHRA and YSYEKL. The CDR3 is 12 residues long. The V gene is TRBV4-1, the J gene TRBJ2-7; D gene uncertain. What was sequenced was naive CD8+ T cells from blood, with Jurkat cell RNA spiked in. Documented subset: FACS-sorted CD8+CD4-CCR7+CD45RA+ naive T cells. The clonotype was recovered from a human donor in good health. Some libraries in this study had Jurkat cell RNA spiked in. This CDR3 reads CARSLHGREQYF. The CDR3 nucleotides are TGCGCCCGCAGCCTACACGGCCGCGAGCAGTACTTC.